The 16 T cell receptor beta chains presented below share a single source sample, sequenced in a study of blood T cell repertoires in COVID-19. Assay used: immunoSEQ multiplex PCR; TCRdb lists only in-frame clones, some missing. The data hold approximately 150,000 clones, with roughly four fifths observed a single time. The sequencing input was peripheral blood. These TCRs come from a man aged 60 to 75 with active or convalescent COVID-19.

The chain links TRBV4-2 to TRBJ1-1, with 12 bases aligning to TRBD1. This CDR3 has 18 amino acids. Germline CDR1 and CDR2: LGHNA and YNFKEQ. V was clipped by 1 base and J by 4 bases; unmatched bases: 10. The chain's CDR3 is CASSQVLGQGARSTEAFF. DNA of the CDR3: TGTGCCAGCAGCCAAGTTTTGGGACAGGGGGCGCGATCCACTGAAGCTTTCTTT.

The chain links TRBV28 to TRBJ1-2; no firm D call. Germline V gene data show CDR1 as MDHEN and CDR2 as SYDVKM. The CDR3 length is 12 residues. V was pared by 2 bases and J by 4 bases, with 5 bases between. The CDR3 spells CASSLAGYGYTF. The CDR3 DNA follows: TGTGCCAGCAGTTTAGCAGGCTATGGCTACACCTTC.

This chain's CDR3 is CSGLSSGGYEQYF. The CDR3 DNA is TGCAGCGGACTGAGCAGCGGGGGTTACGAGCAGTACTTC. This sequence joins TRBV29-1 and TRBJ2-7; TRBD2 agrees at 8 bases. V shed 7 bases and J 4 bases; nucleotides not matched to a gene: 9. Per germline, CDR1 SQVTM and CDR2 ANQGSEA. This CDR3 contains 13 residues.

The sample holds many counts of this clone. The rearrangement joins TRBV7-8 to TRBJ1-1, with D hard to call. The CDR3 totals 12 residues. V lost 5 bases to trimming and J lost 7 bases, with 11 bases between them. CDR1 and CDR2 from the germline V gene are SGHVS and FQNEAQ. CDR3 in DNA: TGTGCCAGCAGCAAACAGAGTGTTGAAGCTTTCTTT. The encoded protein is CASSKQSVEAFF. Full variable domain (rest looked up from reference TRBV7-8 and TRBJ1-1): GAGVSQSPRYKVAKRGQDVALRCDPISGHVSLFWYQQALGQGPEFLTYFQNEAQLDKSGLPSDRFFAERPEGSVSTLKIQRTQQEDSAVYLCASSKQSVEAFFGQGTRLTVV.

V gene TRBV6-2 or TRBV6-3 combines with J gene TRBJ2-7, with TRBD1 matching 7 bases. CDR3 length: 15 residues. The ends lost 0 bases at V and 0 bases at J; junction bases unmatched: 2. Germline assignment: CDR1 MNHEY and CDR2 SVGEGT. The chain's CDR3 is CASSYSRDSSYEQYF. The CDR3 DNA sequence: TGTGCCAGCAGTTACTCTCGGGACAGCTCCTACGAGCAGTACTTC.

This clone was observed a single time. The V gene is TRBV19, the J gene TRBJ2-1; 10 bases align to TRBD2. V gave up 5 bases and J gave up 9 bases; unmatched junction bases: 7. Germline V CDR1 and CDR2: LNHDA, SQIVND (reference sequence). The CDR3 loop spans 14 amino acids. The CDR3 loop is CASSPGGLAIEQFF. The CDR3 DNA reads as TGTGCCAGTAGTCCCGGGGGACTAGCGATTGAGCAGTTCTTC.

The V call is TRBV4-1, the J call TRBJ2-7; 8 bases match TRBD2. CDR1 is MGHRA and CDR2 is YSYEKL in the germline V gene. CDR3 size: 16 residues. V lost 1 base to trimming and J lost 6 bases; unmatched junction nucleotides: 11. The CDR3: CASSQGLAPLPLEQYF. The CDR3 region has the DNA TGCGCCAGCAGCCAAGGACTAGCGCCGCTTCCTCTCGAGCAGTACTTC.

This rearrangement joins TRBV2 to TRBJ1-2, with TRBD1 matching over 9 bases. Germline V lookup: CDR1 SNHLY, CDR2 FYNNEI. J was trimmed by 5 bases and V by 6 bases; bases with no gene match: 13. The CDR3 totals 16 residues. CDR3 in amino acids: CASRRTGARVPYGYTF. The CDR3 bases are TGTGCCAGCAGGAGGACAGGGGCGCGTGTGCCGTATGGCTACACCTTC.

The chain recombines TRBV3-1 (or the pseudogene TRBV3-2) with TRBJ2-2, with 7 nucleotides matching TRBD1. The CDR3 is 15 residues long. Germline loops: CDR1 LGHDT, CDR2 YNNKEL (reference sequence). The V and J ends lost 5 bases and 2 bases, in that order; junction bases with no gene match: 5. Written as DNA, the CDR3 is TGTGCCAGCAGCTCCGGGACAGCTAACACCGGGGAGCTGTTTTTT. It codes for CASSSGTANTGELFF.

This chain uses TRBV5-1 with TRBJ2-2; the match to TRBD2 covers 14 bases. V shed 1 base and J 3 bases; nucleotides not matched to a gene: 8. The CDR3 consists of 19 residues. Per germline, CDR1 SGHRS and CDR2 YFSETQ. CDR3 region: CASSLIGTSGSMDTGELFF. CDR3 sequence (DNA): TGCGCCAGCAGCTTGATCGGGACTAGCGGGAGTATGGACACCGGGGAGCTGTTTTTT.

This clone came up a few times. The chain employs TRBV28 and TRBJ2-3, with 12 bases lining up with TRBD2. The germline gives CDR1 MDHEN, CDR2 SYDVKM. The V and J ends lost 7 bases and 5 bases, in that order; junction bases with no gene match: 4. The CDR3 contains 14 residues. CDR3 bases: TGTGCCAGCACTCTAGCGGGAGGGGGAGATACGCAGTATTTT. Translated: CASTLAGGGDTQYF. Drawing the rest from reference TRBV28 and TRBJ2-3, the complete variable domain is DVKVTQSSRYLVKRTGEKVFLECVQDMDHENMFWYRQDPGLGLRLIYFSYDVKMKEKGDIPEGYSVSREKKERFSLILESASTNQTSMYLCASTLAGGGDTQYFGPGTRLTVL.

The V call is TRBV9, the J call TRBJ2-3; 10 nucleotides line up with TRBD2. J was trimmed by 1 base and V by 2 bases; bases with no gene match: 1. The CDR3 consists of 15 residues. CDR1 SGDLS and CDR2 YYNGEE come from the germline V gene. The CDR3 sequence: CASSVGLAGTDTQYF. Here the CDR3 DNA reads TGTGCCAGCAGCGTCGGACTAGCGGGCACAGATACGCAGTATTTT.

This clone was observed once. This specimen includes other DNA sequences encoding the same CDR3. This rearrangement joins TRBV5-4 to TRBJ1-2; no firm D call. Germline assignment: CDR1 SGHNT and CDR2 YYREEE (reference sequence). This CDR3 is 13 amino acids long. Trimming took 0 bases from V and 2 from J, leaving 5 bases between them. In nucleotides, the CDR3 is TGTGCCAGCAGCTTGGATAGAAACTATGGCTACACCTTC. Protein: CASSLDRNYGYTF.

This sequence joins TRBV7-9 and TRBJ2-5; perhaps TRBD2 as D (6 bases). From germline, CDR1 is SEHNR and CDR2 FQNEAQ (reference sequence). V was cut by 7 bases and J by 1 base, with 10 bases left in between. The CDR3 is 13 residues long. In DNA, the CDR3 is TGTGCCAGCACCCGGGGGACCCAAGAGACCCAGTACTTC. Translation: CASTRGTQETQYF.

This chain joins TRBV27 and TRBJ1-1; a weak D match, TRBD1 (5 bases). Per germline, CDR1 MNHEY and CDR2 SMNVEV (reference sequence). The CDR3 sequence is 15 residues long. V lost 2 bases, J lost 1 base, and 11 bases lay in between. The CDR3 sequence is CASSLLGVGNTEAFF. CDR3 DNA: TGTGCCAGCAGTTTACTAGGGGTCGGGAACACTGAAGCTTTCTTT.

This chain links TRBV9 with TRBJ1-4; 9 positions match TRBD1. This CDR3 region has 20 residues. V was pared by 4 bases and J by 6 bases, with 22 bases of the junction left unmatched. Germline V gene sequence: CDR1 SGDLS, CDR2 YYNGEE. The CDR3 spells CASSTPDRGNNLVDDEKLFF. The CDR3 region has the DNA TGTGCCAGCAGCACCCCGGACAGGGGAAATAATTTAGTCGATGATGAAAAACTGTTTTTT.